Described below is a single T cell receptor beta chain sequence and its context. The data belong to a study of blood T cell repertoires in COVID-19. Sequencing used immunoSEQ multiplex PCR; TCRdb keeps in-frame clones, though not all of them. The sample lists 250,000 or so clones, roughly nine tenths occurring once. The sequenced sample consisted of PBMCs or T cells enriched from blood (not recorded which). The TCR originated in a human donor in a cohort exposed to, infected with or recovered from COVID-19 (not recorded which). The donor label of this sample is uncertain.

CDR3 DNA: TGTGCCAGCAGCCAAGAGAGGCGGCCCGGTTCTGGCTACACCTTC. This sequence encodes CASSQERRPGSGYTF. The chain carries TRBV14 and TRBJ1-2; D gene uncertain. This CDR3 comprises 15 residues. Germline CDR1 SGHDN, CDR2 FVKESK. Trimming left V 0 bases short and J 7 bases short, with 15 bases between.